This T cell receptor beta chain was obtained from a study of cytomegalovirus exposure and HLA in healthy donors. Findings of the study overall: Reports indicated that the classifier achieved high specificity and sensitivity in diagnosing cytomegalovirus status.

Trimming pared 5 bases from V and 0 bases from J, leaving 10 bases between. The length of the CDR3 is 15 residues. Germline V gene data show CDR1 as LNHDA and CDR2 as SQIVND (reference sequence). Primers included in the PCR were 60 Vbeta and 13 Jbeta primers. Clones were read by immunoSEQ multiplex PCR, and TCRdb kept only the in-frame ones, dropping some. Of fewer than 140,000 clones in the sample, more than 60% are singletons; the top ten hold 2% to 2.5%. With regard to this clone: Its cognate antigen is unknown.

The sample was PBMCs. The gene calls are TRBV19 and TRBJ1-4; D may be TRBD1 (5 bases). This sequence originates from a man in his forties in good health and CMV-seronegative. DNA for the CDR3: TGTGCCAGTAGTGGGGGGAGGCCAACTAATGAAAAACTGTTTTTT. Translated: CASSGGRPTNEKLFF.